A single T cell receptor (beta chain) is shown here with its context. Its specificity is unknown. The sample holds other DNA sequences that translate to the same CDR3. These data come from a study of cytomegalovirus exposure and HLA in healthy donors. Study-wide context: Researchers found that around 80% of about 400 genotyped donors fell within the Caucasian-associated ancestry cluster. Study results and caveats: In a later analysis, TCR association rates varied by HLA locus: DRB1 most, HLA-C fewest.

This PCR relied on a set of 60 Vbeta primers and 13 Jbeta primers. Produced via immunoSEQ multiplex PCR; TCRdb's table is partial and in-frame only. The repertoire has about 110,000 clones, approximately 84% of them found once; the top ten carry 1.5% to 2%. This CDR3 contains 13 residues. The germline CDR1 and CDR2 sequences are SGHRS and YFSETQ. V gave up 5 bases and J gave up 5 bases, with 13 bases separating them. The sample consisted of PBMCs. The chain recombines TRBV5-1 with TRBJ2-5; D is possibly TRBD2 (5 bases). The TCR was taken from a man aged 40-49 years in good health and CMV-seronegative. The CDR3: CASSLGRGETQYF. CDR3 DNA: TGCGCCAGCAGTCTCGGGCGAGGGGAGACCCAGTACTTC. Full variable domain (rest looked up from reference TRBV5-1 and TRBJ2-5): KAGVTQTPRYLIKTRGQQVTLSCSPISGHRSVSWYQQTPGQGLQFLFEYFSETQRNKGNFPGRFSGRQFSNSRSEMNVSTLELGDSALYLCASSLGRGETQYFGPGTRLLVL.